Shown below are 29 T cell receptor beta chains from a single sample sequenced in a study of TIL therapy for anti-PD-1-resistant metastatic lung cancer. The libraries were made with immunoSEQ v3. Generated by immunoSEQ multiplex PCR, the TCRdb table keeps only in-frame clones and is missing some. The sample carries 40,000 to 60,000 clones, roughly 78% recorded once. Regarding time point: pre-treatment sample, taken before nivolumab and TIL therapy. This sample comprised blood, obtained at baseline. All receptors come from a woman between 25 and 80 years old with non-small cell lung cancer.

This rearrangement joins TRBV19 to TRBJ1-1, with 9 bases identical to TRBD1. The CDR3 is made up of 15 amino acids. Germline-derived CDR1 and CDR2 are LNHDA and SQIVND (reference sequence). The ends lost 6 bases at V and 0 bases at J; junction bases unmatched: 5. Here the CDR3 reads CASSGWDRVNTEAFF. The CDR3 DNA sequence: TGTGCCAGTAGCGGCTGGGACAGGGTGAACACTGAAGCTTTCTTT.

This chain joins TRBV9 and TRBJ2-2; D is ambiguous. CDR3 length equals 12 residues. V gave up 4 bases and J gave up 4 bases, with 5 bases separating them. Germline CDR1 SGDLS, CDR2 YYNGEE. Here the CDR3 reads CASSPRTGELFF. The CDR3 region has the DNA TGTGCCAGCAGCCCGCGCACCGGGGAGCTGTTTTTT.

The chain links TRBV7-9 to TRBJ1-4; D may be TRBD1 (6 bases). Between the trimmed V and J ends, which lost 5 bases and 4 bases, there was a span of 14 bases. In germline, CDR1 is SEHNR, CDR2 FQNEAQ (reference sequence). The CDR3 extends over 15 amino acids. The CDR3 nucleotides are TGTGCCAGCAGCCCCATTAGGGGGATTAATGAAAAACTGTTTTTT. Amino acid sequence: CASSPIRGINEKLFF.

The chain joins TRBV7-2 to TRBJ2-5; 10 nucleotides agree with TRBD1. The V and J ends lost 6 bases and 7 bases, in that order; junction bases with no gene match: 8. Germline assignment: CDR1 SGHTA and CDR2 FQGNSA. The CDR3 contains 14 residues. CDR3 region: CASSYDGQGGTQYF. The CDR3 nucleotides read TGTGCCAGCAGTTATGACGGACAGGGGGGGACCCAGTACTTC.

The rearrangement joins TRBV7-9 to TRBJ1-5; 9 nucleotides line up with TRBD1. Germline CDR1 and CDR2: SEHNR and FQNEAQ (reference sequence). With 2 bases clipped from V and 4 bases from J, the junction kept 9 bases outside the gene matches. The CDR3 extends over 17 amino acids. CDR3 protein: CASSLYGTGSVNQPQHF. Written as DNA, the CDR3 is TGTGCCAGCAGCTTATACGGGACAGGGAGTGTGAATCAGCCCCAGCATTTT.

CDR3 DNA: TGTGCCAGCAGCCGGGACATTGAGGTGTACGAGCAGTACTTC. Translating gives CASSRDIEVYEQYF. The chain is built from TRBV5-6 and TRBJ2-7; D may be TRBD1 (6 bases). CDR1 and CDR2 (germline): SGHDT, YYEEEE. Trimming left V 4 bases short and J 4 bases short, with 15 bases between. There are 14 residues in the CDR3.

V is TRBV5-1 and J is TRBJ1-1, with TRBD1 identical over 7 bases. This CDR3 comprises 12 residues. Losses at the gene ends were 4 bases for V and 7 bases for J; bases not matched to a gene: 4. The germline V gene has CDR1 SGHRS and CDR2 YFSETQ. The CDR3 here is CASSGQDLEAFF. The DNA of the CDR3 is TGCGCCAGCAGCGGACAGGACCTTGAAGCTTTCTTT.

The chain is built from TRBV19 and TRBJ1-1; 7 nucleotides line up with TRBD1. The J segment lost 1 base and the V segment lost 7 bases, leaving 9 bases of the junction unmatched. CDR1 and CDR2 (germline): LNHDA, SQIVND (reference sequence). CDR3 length: 15 residues. CDR3 protein: CASTEQGLKNTEAFF. CDR3 bases: TGTGCCAGTACCGAACAGGGGTTGAAGAACACTGAAGCTTTCTTT.

The rearrangement links TRBV5-1 to TRBJ2-5, with D hard to call. This CDR3 is 14 amino acids long. Germline V gives CDR1 SGHRS, CDR2 YFSETQ. The V end lost 0 bases, the J end lost 6 bases, and 12 bases lay between the germline ends. CDR3: CASSLEGSEKTQYF. CDR3 DNA sequence: TGCGCCAGCAGCTTGGAGGGCTCTGAAAAGACCCAGTACTTC.

This clone was found a few times. V is TRBV7-9 and J is TRBJ1-2; possible D gene TRBD1, 6 bases. V was clipped by 5 bases and J by 4 bases, with 14 bases between them. This CDR3 region has 14 residues. The germline V gene has CDR1 SEHNR and CDR2 FQNEAQ (reference sequence). DNA for the CDR3: TGTGCCAGCAGCCTAGGGGGTGTCGGCTATGGCTACACCTTC. Translating it yields CASSLGGVGYGYTF. Full variable domain (remainder filled in from reference TRBV7-9 and TRBJ1-2): DTGVSQNPRHKITKRGQNVTFRCDPISEHNRLYWYRQTLGQGPEFLTYFQNEAQLEKSRLLSDRFSAERPKGSFSTLEIQRTEQGDSAMYLCASSLGGVGYGYTFGSGTRLTVV.

This rearrangement joins TRBV11-2 to TRBJ1-1; maybe TRBD1 (6 bases). The CDR3 consists of 15 residues. Germline assignment: CDR1 SGHAT and CDR2 FQNNGV. V lost 4 bases and J 6 bases, leaving 18 bases between the germline ends. In DNA form, the CDR3 reads TGTGCCAGCAGCTCTCTCCTTGGACAGTTTGCTGAAGCTTTCTTT. Residues: CASSSLLGQFAEAFF.

Only one count was recorded for this clone. This chain uses TRBV5-1 with TRBJ2-5, with D possibly called TRBD1 or TRBD2 (5 bases each). The CDR3 loop spans 14 amino acids. The ends were cut back, 0 bases at V and 1 base at J, with 7 bases in the middle. Germline-derived CDR1 and CDR2 are SGHRS and YFSETQ. This CDR3 reads CASSLGDLQETQYF. Written as DNA, the CDR3 is TGCGCCAGCAGCTTGGGGGACCTCCAAGAGACCCAGTACTTC.

J is TRBJ2-4 and V is TRBV27, with 14 bases fitting TRBD2. Trimming took 6 bases from V and 4 from J; bases not matched to a gene: 8. Germline loops: CDR1 MNHEY, CDR2 SMNVEV (reference sequence). The CDR3 is made up of 17 amino acids. Here the CDR3 reads CASSRGTSGGNKNIQYF. The CDR3 DNA sequence: TGTGCCAGCAGCCGCGGGACTAGCGGGGGCAATAAAAACATTCAGTACTTC.

The V gene is TRBV4-3, the J gene TRBJ2-1, with 12 positions matching TRBD2. After removal of 1 base from V and 0 bases from J, the junction contained 7 bases not matched to a gene. Germline V gene data show CDR1 as LGHNA and CDR2 as YSLEER. The CDR3 covers 19 residues. CDR3 region: CASSQGASGGGSSYNEQFF. CDR3 sequence (DNA): TGCGCCAGCAGCCAAGGTGCTAGCGGGGGGGGTAGCTCCTACAATGAGCAGTTCTTC.

The rearrangement links TRBV5-1 to TRBJ2-1, with 9 bases that match TRBD1. The CDR3 loop spans 15 amino acids. Germline V lookup: CDR1 SGHRS, CDR2 YFSETQ. With V trimmed by 0 bases and J by 8 bases, 6 bases remained unmatched. CDR3 protein: CASSLEGQGVDEQFF. CDR3 DNA sequence: TGCGCCAGCAGCTTGGAGGGACAGGGAGTAGATGAGCAGTTCTTC.

This clone showed up just a few times. The chain couples TRBV19 to TRBJ1-6; 7 bases map to TRBD1. Trimming took 6 bases from V and 7 from J; bases not matched to a gene: 9. Germline CDR1 and CDR2: LNHDA and SQIVND (reference sequence). The CDR3 covers 15 residues. CDR3 sequence reads: CASRNPGTVNSPLHF. The CDR3 bases are TGTGCCAGTAGGAACCCCGGGACAGTGAATTCACCCCTCCACTTT.

The chain joins TRBV27 to TRBJ2-7, with 11 positions matching TRBD1. This CDR3 is 17 amino acids long. The trim removed 6 bases at V and 2 bases at J, leaving 12 bases unmatched. Germline V CDR1 and CDR2: MNHEY, SMNVEV (reference sequence). The CDR3 is CASSWGWGGQGAYEQYF. The CDR3 region has the DNA TGTGCCAGCAGCTGGGGATGGGGGGGACAGGGGGCCTACGAGCAGTACTTC.

The chain employs TRBV5-4 and TRBJ2-1, with a weak D call TRBD1 (6 bases). The germline CDR1 and CDR2 sequences are SGHNT and YYREEE (reference sequence). There are 16 residues in the CDR3. Trimming stripped 1 base from V and 1 base from J, with 12 bases between. The CDR3 protein is CASSLLFQGSYNEQFF. The CDR3 DNA sequence: TGTGCCAGCAGCTTGCTTTTTCAGGGGTCCTACAATGAGCAGTTCTTC.

The chain combines TRBV2 with TRBJ1-5; D ambiguous. Germline CDR1 is SNHLY and CDR2 is FYNNEI. V lost 4 bases and J lost 5, with 9 bases in between. The CDR3 spans 13 residues. CDR3 in DNA: TGTGCCAGCAGTGGGCAGGCCCATCAGCCCCAGCATTTT. Protein: CASSGQAHQPQHF.

This rearrangement joins TRBV4-1 to TRBJ2-3; D tentatively fits TRBD1 or TRBD2 (5 bases each). The CDR3 is 16 amino acids. The germline V gene has CDR1 MGHRA and CDR2 YSYEKL. Trimming left V 4 bases short and J 0 bases short, with 14 bases between. The CDR3 here is CASSLKGEGSTDTQYF. CDR3 in DNA: TGCGCCAGCAGCCTCAAGGGCGAGGGGAGCACAGATACGCAGTATTTT.

This chain links TRBV13 with TRBJ1-2, with D perhaps TRBD1 (5 bases). The CDR3 is 17 amino acids. V was clipped by 2 bases and J by 8 bases, with 24 bases between them. Germline loops: CDR1 PRHDT, CDR2 FYEKMQ (reference sequence). For the CDR3, the DNA is TGTGCCAGCAGCTTAAATATTGATTCCGCAGGGAATGACGGCTACACCTTC. It codes for CASSLNIDSAGNDGYTF.

V usage is TRBV4-2 and J usage is TRBJ1-1, with 8 bases matching TRBD1. V was clipped by 3 bases and J by 1 base; unmatched bases: 1. Germline V gene sequence: CDR1 LGHNA, CDR2 YNFKEQ. The CDR3 length is 14 residues. CDR3 loop: CASSQGQANTEAFF. The CDR3 DNA follows: TGTGCCAGCAGCCAGGGACAGGCGAACACTGAAGCTTTCTTT.

This clone showed up just once. The rearrangement links TRBV7-2 to TRBJ2-1; D unresolved. The V and J ends lost 3 bases and 8 bases respectively, with 11 bases between them. The CDR3 consists of 13 residues. Germline V gene lookup returns CDR1 SGHTA and CDR2 FQGNSA. CDR3 nucleotide sequence: TGTGCCAGCAGCTTTGAGGCCGGGTATGAGCAGTTCTTC. Amino acid sequence: CASSFEAGYEQFF.

The chain joins TRBV19 to TRBJ1-1; D not resolved. This CDR3 is 14 amino acids long. The germline gives CDR1 LNHDA, CDR2 SQIVND (reference sequence). The ends were cut back, 8 bases at V and 5 bases at J, with 18 bases in the middle. CDR3 nucleotide sequence: TGTGCCAGTCAGGCGCAGGCCCCGAGGACTGAAGCTTTCTTT. Its translation: CASQAQAPRTEAFF. Supplemented by reference TRBV19 and TRBJ1-1, the full variable domain reads DGGITQSPKYLFRKEGQNVTLSCEQNLNHDAMYWYRQDPGQGLRLIYYSQIVNDFQKGDIAEGYSVSREKKESFPLTVTSAQKNPTAFYLCASQAQAPRTEAFFGQGTRLTVV.

The chain is built from TRBV10-1 and TRBJ1-1, with 9 bases matching TRBD1. This CDR3 spans 14 amino acids. The V gene end was trimmed by 6 bases and the J gene end by 6 bases; junction bases not matched to a gene: 8. The germline V gene encodes CDR1 WNHNN and CDR2 SYGVQD (reference sequence). The CDR3 region has the DNA TGCGCCAGCAGCGCCGGACAGGGGCTTCCTGAAGCTTTCTTT. Its protein product is CASSAGQGLPEAFF.

The rearrangement joins TRBV28 to TRBJ2-1, with 8 bases fitting TRBD1. CDR1 is MDHEN and CDR2 is SYDVKM in the germline V gene. This CDR3 comprises 13 residues. The CDR3 DNA reads as TGTTCCGCCAGGGGGCGTCCGCACAATGAGCAGTTCTTC. Amino acids: CSARGRPHNEQFF.

The V and J genes are TRBV29-1 and TRBJ1-2; TRBD1 is a possible D gene (5 bases). The germline CDR1 and CDR2 sequences are SQVTM and ANQGSEA. The CDR3 runs to 12 residues. V was cut by 6 bases and J by 8 bases, with 16 bases left in between. In nucleotides, the CDR3 is TGCAGCGTAGGACATCTCCAAGGGGGCTACACCTTC. This translates into CSVGHLQGGYTF.

This chain connects TRBV5-1 to TRBJ2-5; weak D call: TRBD1 (6 bases). Germline loops: CDR1 SGHRS, CDR2 YFSETQ. The V end lost 0 bases, the J end lost 2 bases, and 11 bases lay between the germline ends. The CDR3 consists of 15 residues. In nucleotides, the CDR3 is TGCGCCAGCAGCTTGGTCCAGGGGTGGCAAGAGACCCAGTACTTC. Protein: CASSLVQGWQETQYF. Using reference TRBV5-1 and TRBJ2-5 for the parts outside the CDR3, the full variable domain is KAGVTQTPRYLIKTRGQQVTLSCSPISGHRSVSWYQQTPGQGLQFLFEYFSETQRNKGNFPGRFSGRQFSNSRSEMNVSTLELGDSALYLCASSLVQGWQETQYFGPGTRLLVL.

The chain uses TRBV6-5 and TRBJ1-5, with D possibly matching TRBD1 (5 bases). Per germline, CDR1 MNHEY and CDR2 SVGAGI. The CDR3 spans 15 residues. Deletions cut 6 bases from V and 1 base from J, with 13 bases between. CDR3 amino acids: CASRHRSRSNQPQHF. The CDR3 DNA follows: TGTGCCAGCAGACACAGGTCTAGGAGCAATCAGCCCCAGCATTTT.